This TCR beta chain came from a study of T cell responses to AZD1222 COVID-19 vaccine. The V gene end was trimmed by 5 bases and the J gene end by 2 bases; junction bases not matched to a gene: 12. This CDR3 spans 18 amino acids. Germline V gene data show CDR1 as LGHDT and CDR2 as YNNKEL (reference sequence). The protocol was immunoSEQ multiplex PCR, while the TCRdb copy is restricted to in-frame clones and leaves out a portion. The sample includes over 90,000 clones, around 89% of them seen just once. The chain links TRBV3-1 (or the pseudogene TRBV3-2) to TRBJ2-6; the match to TRBD1 covers 7 bases. Sample: peripheral blood, taken 28 days after the second AZD1222 dose. The sequence was collected from an adult who received the AZD1222 COVID-19 vaccine. The CDR3 reads CASSYAARGRPGANVLTF. CDR3 in DNA: TGTGCCAGCAGCTACGCCGCCAGGGGGAGACCTGGGGCCAACGTCCTGACTTTC.